The TCR beta chain described here comes from a study of chemoradiotherapy in HPV16-positive cancers. General study findings and limits: During treatment, candidate HPV-specific clones and E7-related motifs expanded in tumor. For HPV16-positive patients, expanding HPV-responsive T cells associated with longer recurrence-free survival. HPV-specific T cells were functionally defined from only two HPV16-positive patients.

Measured with immunoSEQ multiplex PCR; TCRdb has only the in-frame clones, and not every one. The data show around 15,000 clones, with over 70% seen just once and approximately 1.3% held by the top ten. Over chemoradiotherapy, repertoires were sampled more than once. About this clone itself: No antigen is known for it.

This material was acquired from a patient who underwent chemoradiotherapy. The sequence derives from a human donor with HPV-associated anogenital cancer.

In nucleotides, the CDR3 is TGTGCCAGCAGAAGGGACAGAGCCTACGAGCAGTACTTC. It yields the protein CASRRDRAYEQYF. This rearrangement joins TRBV5-6 to TRBJ2-5, with TRBD1 matching 7 bases. The J call may be in error: the DNA end matches TRBJ2-7 better. Per germline, CDR1 SGHDT and CDR2 YYEEEE. The CDR3 consists of 13 residues.